The source of this T cell receptor beta chain is a study of blood T cell repertoires in COVID-19. CDR1 is LNHDA and CDR2 is SQIVND in the germline V gene (reference sequence). The CDR3 extends over 16 amino acids. V shed 9 bases, J shed 0 bases, and the junction held 9 bases outside the gene matches. Data came from immunoSEQ multiplex PCR; TCRdb stores just in-frame clones and leaves some out. The table records approximately 220,000 clones, about 85% of them present only once. In this sample, this clone turned up once. The material sequenced was PBMCs or T cells enriched from blood (not recorded which). The chain is built from TRBV19 and TRBJ1-5; TRBD1 matches at 9 bases. This sequence was found in a man aged 35-49 years who had recovered from COVID-19. The CDR3 reads CASRTGAGYSNQPQHF. Here the CDR3 DNA reads TGTGCCAGCAGGACAGGGGCTGGGTATAGCAATCAGCCCCAGCATTTT.